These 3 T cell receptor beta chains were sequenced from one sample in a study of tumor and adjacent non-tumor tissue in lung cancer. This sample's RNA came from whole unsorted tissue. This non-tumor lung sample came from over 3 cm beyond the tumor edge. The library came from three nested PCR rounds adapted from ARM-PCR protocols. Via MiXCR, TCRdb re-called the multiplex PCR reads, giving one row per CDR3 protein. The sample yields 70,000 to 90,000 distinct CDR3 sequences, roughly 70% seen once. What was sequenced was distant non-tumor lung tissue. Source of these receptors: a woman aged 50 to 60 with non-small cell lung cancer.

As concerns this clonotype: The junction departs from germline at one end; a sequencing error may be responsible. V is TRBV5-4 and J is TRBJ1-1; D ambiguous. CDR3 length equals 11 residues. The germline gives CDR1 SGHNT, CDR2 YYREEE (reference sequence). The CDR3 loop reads CTSGSGVEVFF. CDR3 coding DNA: TGTACCAGCGGCTCCGGAGTTGAAGTTTTCTTT. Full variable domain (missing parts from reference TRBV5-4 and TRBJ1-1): ETGVTQSPTHLIKTRGQQVTLRCSSQSGHNTVSWYQQALGQGPQFIFQYYREEENGRGNFPPRFSGLQFPNYSSELNVNALELDDSALYLCTSGSGVEVFFGQGTRLTVV.

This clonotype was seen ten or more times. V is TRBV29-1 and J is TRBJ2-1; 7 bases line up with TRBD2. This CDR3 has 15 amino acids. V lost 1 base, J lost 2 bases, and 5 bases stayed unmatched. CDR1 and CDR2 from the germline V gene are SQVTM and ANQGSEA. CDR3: CSVEGGGSTYNEQFF. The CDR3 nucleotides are TGCAGCGTTGAAGGCGGCGGGAGCACCTACAATGAGCAGTTCTTC.

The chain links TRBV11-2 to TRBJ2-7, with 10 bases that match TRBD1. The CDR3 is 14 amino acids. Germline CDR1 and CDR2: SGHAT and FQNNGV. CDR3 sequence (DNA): TGTACCGGCAGCTTAGCAAGGACAGGGGGAGAGCAGTACTTC. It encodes CTGSLARTGGEQYF.